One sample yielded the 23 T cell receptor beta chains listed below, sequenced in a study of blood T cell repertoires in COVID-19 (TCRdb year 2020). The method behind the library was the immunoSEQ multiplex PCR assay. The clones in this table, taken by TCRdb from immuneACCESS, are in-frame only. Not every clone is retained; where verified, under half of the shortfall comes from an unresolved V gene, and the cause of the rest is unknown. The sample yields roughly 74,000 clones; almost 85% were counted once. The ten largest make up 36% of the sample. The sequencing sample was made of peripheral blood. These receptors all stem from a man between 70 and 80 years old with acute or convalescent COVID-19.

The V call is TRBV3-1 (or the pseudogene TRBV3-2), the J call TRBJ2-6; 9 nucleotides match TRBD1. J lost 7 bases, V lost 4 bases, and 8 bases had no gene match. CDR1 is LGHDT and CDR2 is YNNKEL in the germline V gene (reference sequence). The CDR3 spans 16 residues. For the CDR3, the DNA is TGTGCCAGCAGCCCAACCGACAGGGGGTTCGCCAACGTCCTGACTTTC. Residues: CASSPTDRGFANVLTF.

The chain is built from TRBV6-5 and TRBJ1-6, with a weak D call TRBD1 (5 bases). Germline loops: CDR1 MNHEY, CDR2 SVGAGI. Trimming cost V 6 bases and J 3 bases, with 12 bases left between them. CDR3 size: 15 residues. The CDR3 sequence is CASRPLGVYNSPLHF. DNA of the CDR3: TGTGCCAGCAGGCCTTTAGGGGTCTATAATTCACCCCTCCACTTT.

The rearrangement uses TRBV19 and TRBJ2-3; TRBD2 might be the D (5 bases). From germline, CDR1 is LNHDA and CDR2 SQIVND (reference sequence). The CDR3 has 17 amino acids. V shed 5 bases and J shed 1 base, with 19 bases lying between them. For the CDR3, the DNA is TGTGCCAGTAGTGTGCGCAGTGGACTTACGGGCACAGATACGCAGTATTTT. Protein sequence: CASSVRSGLTGTDTQYF. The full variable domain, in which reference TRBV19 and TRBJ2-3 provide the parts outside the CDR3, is DGGITQSPKYLFRKEGQNVTLSCEQNLNHDAMYWYRQDPGQGLRLIYYSQIVNDFQKGDIAEGYSVSREKKESFPLTVTSAQKNPTAFYLCASSVRSGLTGTDTQYFGPGTRLTVL.

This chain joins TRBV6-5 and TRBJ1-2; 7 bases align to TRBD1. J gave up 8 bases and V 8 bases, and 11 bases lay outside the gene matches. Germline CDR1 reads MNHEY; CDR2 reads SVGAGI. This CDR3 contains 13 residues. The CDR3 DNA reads TGTGCCAGCTTCAAGGAGACAGGGATGGGCTACACCTTC. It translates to CASFKETGMGYTF.

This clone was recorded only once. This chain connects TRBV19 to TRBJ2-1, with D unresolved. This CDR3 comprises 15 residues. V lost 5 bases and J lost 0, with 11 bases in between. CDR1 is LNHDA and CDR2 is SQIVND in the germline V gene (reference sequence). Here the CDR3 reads CASSPPAVSYNEQFF. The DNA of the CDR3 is TGTGCCAGTAGTCCCCCTGCAGTCTCCTACAATGAGCAGTTCTTC.

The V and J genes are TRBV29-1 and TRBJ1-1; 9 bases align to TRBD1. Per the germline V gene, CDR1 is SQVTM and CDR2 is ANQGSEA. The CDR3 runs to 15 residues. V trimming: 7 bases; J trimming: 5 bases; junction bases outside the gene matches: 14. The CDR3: CSGCLSTGGRTEAFF. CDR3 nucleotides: TGCAGCGGCTGCCTCTCTACAGGGGGCAGGACTGAAGCTTTCTTT.

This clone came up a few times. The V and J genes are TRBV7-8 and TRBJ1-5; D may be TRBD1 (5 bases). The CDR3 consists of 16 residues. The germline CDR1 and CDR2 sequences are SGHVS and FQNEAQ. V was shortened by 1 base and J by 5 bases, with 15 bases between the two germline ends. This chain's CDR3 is CASSLDDAGLDQPQHF. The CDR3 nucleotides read TGTGCCAGCAGCTTAGACGACGCAGGGTTGGATCAGCCCCAGCATTTT.

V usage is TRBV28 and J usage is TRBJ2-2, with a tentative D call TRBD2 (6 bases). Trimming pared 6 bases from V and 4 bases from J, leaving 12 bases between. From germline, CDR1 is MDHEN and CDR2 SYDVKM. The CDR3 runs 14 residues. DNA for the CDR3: TGTGCCAGCAGGATGGGGGGAATCACCGGGGAGCTGTTTTTT. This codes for CASRMGGITGELFF.

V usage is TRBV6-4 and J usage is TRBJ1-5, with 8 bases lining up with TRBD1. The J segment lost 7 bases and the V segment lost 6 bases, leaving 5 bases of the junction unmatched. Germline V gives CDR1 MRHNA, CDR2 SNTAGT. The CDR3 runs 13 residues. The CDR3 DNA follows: TGTGCCAGCAGCCCGGACAGGGACCAGCCCCAGCATTTT. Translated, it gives CASSPDRDQPQHF.

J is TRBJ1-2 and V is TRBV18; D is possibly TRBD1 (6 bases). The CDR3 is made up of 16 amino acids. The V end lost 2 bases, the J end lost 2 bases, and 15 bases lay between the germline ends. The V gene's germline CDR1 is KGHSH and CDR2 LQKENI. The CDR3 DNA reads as TGTGCCAGCTCACCATCAACCGGGACACTGAACTATGGCTACACCTTC. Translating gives CASSPSTGTLNYGYTF.

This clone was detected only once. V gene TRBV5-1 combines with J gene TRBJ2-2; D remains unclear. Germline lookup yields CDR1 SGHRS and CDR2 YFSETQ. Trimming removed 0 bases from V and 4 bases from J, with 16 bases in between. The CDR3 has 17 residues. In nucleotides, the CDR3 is TGCGCCAGCAGCTTGGCATCAAGCCTTTATGGCACCGGGGAGCTGTTTTTT. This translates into CASSLASSLYGTGELFF.

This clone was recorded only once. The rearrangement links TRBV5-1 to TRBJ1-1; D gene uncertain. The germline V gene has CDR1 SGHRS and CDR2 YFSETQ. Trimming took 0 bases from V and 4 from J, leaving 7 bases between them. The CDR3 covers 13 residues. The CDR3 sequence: CASSLEEFTEAFF. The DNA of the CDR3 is TGCGCCAGCAGCTTGGAGGAGTTCACTGAAGCTTTCTTT.

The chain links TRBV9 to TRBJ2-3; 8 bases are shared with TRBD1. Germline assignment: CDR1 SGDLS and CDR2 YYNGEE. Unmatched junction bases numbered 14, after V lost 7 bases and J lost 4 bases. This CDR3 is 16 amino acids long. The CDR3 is CASAQGAGQEPDTQYF. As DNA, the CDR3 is TGTGCCAGCGCCCAGGGGGCAGGACAGGAGCCAGATACGCAGTATTTT.

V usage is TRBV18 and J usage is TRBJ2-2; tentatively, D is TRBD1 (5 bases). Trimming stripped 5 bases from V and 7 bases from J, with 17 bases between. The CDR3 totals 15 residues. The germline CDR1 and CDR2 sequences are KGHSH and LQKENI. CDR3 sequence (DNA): TGTGCCAGCTCAGACCAGATCAGGGTCGGCGGGGAGCTGTTTTTT. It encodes CASSDQIRVGGELFF. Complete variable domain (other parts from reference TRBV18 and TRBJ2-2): NAGVMQNPRHLVRRRGQEARLRCSPMKGHSHVYWYRQLPEEGLKFMVYLQKENIIDESGMPKERFSAEFPKEGPSILRIQQVVRGDSAAYFCASSDQIRVGGELFFGEGSRLTVL.

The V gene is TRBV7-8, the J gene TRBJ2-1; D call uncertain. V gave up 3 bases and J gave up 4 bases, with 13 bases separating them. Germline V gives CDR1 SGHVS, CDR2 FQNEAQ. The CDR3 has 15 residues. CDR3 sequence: CASSFLADLYNEQFF. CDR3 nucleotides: TGTGCCAGCAGCTTCTTGGCGGATCTTTACAATGAGCAGTTCTTC.

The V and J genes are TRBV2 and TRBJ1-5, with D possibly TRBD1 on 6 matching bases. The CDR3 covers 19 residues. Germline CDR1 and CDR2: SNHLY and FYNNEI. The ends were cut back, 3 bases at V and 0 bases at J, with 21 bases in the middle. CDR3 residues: CASSDLPGRTEYSNQPQHF. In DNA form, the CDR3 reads TGTGCCAGCAGTGACCTCCCAGGGCGGACAGAGTATAGCAATCAGCCCCAGCATTTT.

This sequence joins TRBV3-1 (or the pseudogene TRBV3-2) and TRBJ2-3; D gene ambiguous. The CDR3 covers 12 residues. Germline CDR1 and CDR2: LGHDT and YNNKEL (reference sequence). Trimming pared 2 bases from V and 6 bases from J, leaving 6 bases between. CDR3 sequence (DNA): TGTGCCAGCAGCCAACTGGGCGATACGCAGTATTTT. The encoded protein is CASSQLGDTQYF.

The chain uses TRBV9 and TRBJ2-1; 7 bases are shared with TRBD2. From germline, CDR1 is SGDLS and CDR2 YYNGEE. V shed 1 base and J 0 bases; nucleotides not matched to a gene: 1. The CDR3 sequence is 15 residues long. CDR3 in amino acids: CASSVSGTSYNEQFF. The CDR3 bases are TGTGCCAGCAGCGTAAGCGGGACCTCCTACAATGAGCAGTTCTTC.

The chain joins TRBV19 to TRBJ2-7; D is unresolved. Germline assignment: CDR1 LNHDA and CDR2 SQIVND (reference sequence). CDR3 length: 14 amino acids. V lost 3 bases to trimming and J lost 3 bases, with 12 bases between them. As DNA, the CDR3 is TGTGCCAGTAGTATGGGCAGGATGAACTACGAGCAGTACTTC. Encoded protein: CASSMGRMNYEQYF.

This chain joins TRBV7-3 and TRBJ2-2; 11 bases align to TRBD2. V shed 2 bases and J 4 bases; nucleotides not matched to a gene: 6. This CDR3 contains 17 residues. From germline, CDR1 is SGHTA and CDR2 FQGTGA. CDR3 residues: CASSLGTSGRITGELFF. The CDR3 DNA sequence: TGTGCCAGCAGCTTAGGGACTAGCGGCCGGATCACCGGGGAGCTGTTTTTT.

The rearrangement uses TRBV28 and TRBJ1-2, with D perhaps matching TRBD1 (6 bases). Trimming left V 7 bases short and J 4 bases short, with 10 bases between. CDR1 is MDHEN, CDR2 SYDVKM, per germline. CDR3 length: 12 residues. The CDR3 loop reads CASTLQGYGYTF. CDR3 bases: TGTGCCAGCACCCTACAGGGCTATGGCTACACCTTC.

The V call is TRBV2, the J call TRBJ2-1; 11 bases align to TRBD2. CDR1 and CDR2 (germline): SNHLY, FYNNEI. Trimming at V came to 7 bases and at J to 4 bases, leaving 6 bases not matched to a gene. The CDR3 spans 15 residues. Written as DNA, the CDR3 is TGTGCCAGCATCGGTCTAGCGGGAGGATACAATGAGCAGTTCTTC. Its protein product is CASIGLAGGYNEQFF.

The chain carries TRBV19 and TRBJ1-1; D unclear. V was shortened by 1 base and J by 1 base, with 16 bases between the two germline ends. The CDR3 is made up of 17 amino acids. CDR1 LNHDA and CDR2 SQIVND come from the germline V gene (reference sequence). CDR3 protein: CASSIGEYGSPNTEAFF. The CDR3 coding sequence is TGTGCCAGTAGTATAGGGGAGTATGGCAGTCCGAACACTGAAGCTTTCTTT.